Listed here are 5 T cell receptor beta chains from one sample, sequenced in a study of shared clonotypes between healthy human individuals. Produced via immunoSEQ multiplex PCR; TCRdb's table is partial and in-frame only. The sample includes a few hundred thousand clones, approximately 65% of them seen just once. Material: memory CD4+ T cells sorted from blood. Indicated subset: CD45RA-negative fraction. The receptors shown here come from a man aged 25-45 years in good health.

The chain links TRBV19 to TRBJ2-5; 13 bases fit TRBD2. After removal of 5 bases from V and 5 bases from J, the junction contained 5 bases not matched to a gene. This CDR3 region has 15 residues. Germline assignment: CDR1 LNHDA and CDR2 SQIVND (reference sequence). The CDR3 region has the DNA TGTGCCAGTAGTGGGACTAGCGGGGCAAGGGAGACCCAGTACTTC. It translates to CASSGTSGARETQYF.

This clone has only one observation. The rearrangement uses TRBV6-4 and TRBJ2-3; the D gene is possibly TRBD2 (5 bases). This CDR3 is built from 15 residues. The germline CDR1 and CDR2 sequences are MRHNA and SNTAGT. V was shortened by 0 bases and J by 3 bases, with 10 bases between the two germline ends. The DNA for the CDR3 is TGTGCCAGCAGTGACTCGGCGGGTGTGACAGATACGCAGTATTTT. Translating it yields CASSDSAGVTDTQYF.

This sequence joins TRBV20-1 and TRBJ2-1; a weak D match, TRBD2 (6 bases). The germline V gene encodes CDR1 DFQATT and CDR2 SNEGSKA (reference sequence). Trimming took 5 bases from V and 8 from J, leaving 10 bases between them. The CDR3 is 11 amino acids. The CDR3 DNA reads as TGCAGTGCTGGGGGGTACGATGAGCAGTTCTTC. This codes for CSAGGYDEQFF.

The chain employs TRBV9 and TRBJ2-5; D is tentatively TRBD1 or TRBD2 (7 bases each). In germline, CDR1 is SGDLS, CDR2 YYNGEE. The CDR3 length is 14 residues. The ends were cut back, 5 bases at V and 5 bases at J, with 16 bases in the middle. Written as DNA, the CDR3 is TGTGCCAGCAGTGAGACTAGCAGGGGGGAGACCCAGTACTTC. It specifies CASSETSRGETQYF.

This clone appeared many times. Here the CDR3 reads CASSGTSGRGEQYF. The CDR3 coding sequence is TGCGCCAGCAGCGGGACTAGCGGGAGGGGCGAGCAGTACTTC. The chain combines TRBV10-2 with TRBJ2-7; 16 bases map to TRBD2. With 6 bases clipped from V and 6 bases from J, the junction kept 2 bases outside the gene matches. CDR1 WSHSY and CDR2 SAAADI come from the germline V gene. There are 14 residues in the CDR3.